This T cell receptor beta chain was identified during a study of cytomegalovirus exposure and HLA in healthy donors. CDR1 is MDHEN, CDR2 SYDVKM, per germline. Trimming pared 7 bases from V and 4 bases from J, leaving 13 bases between. The CDR3 contains 13 residues. PCR employed 60 Vbeta and 13 Jbeta primers. The protocol was immunoSEQ multiplex PCR, while the TCRdb copy is restricted to in-frame clones and leaves out a portion. Here the sample table reports tens of thousands of clones. The chain carries TRBV28 and TRBJ1-2; perhaps TRBD1 as D (5 bases). The sequenced sample was PBMCs. The sequence was collected from a man younger than 35 in good health and CMV-seropositive. CDR3 residues: CASTQETAYGYTF. The CDR3 bases are TGTGCCAGCACCCAAGAGACAGCCTATGGCTACACCTTC.